Shown below are 15 T cell receptor beta chains from a single sample sequenced in a study of T cell responses to AZD1222 COVID-19 vaccine. Some clones are missing from TCRdb's copy, which holds only in-frame ones; the method was immunoSEQ multiplex PCR. The table records approximately 150,000 clones, under 95% of them present only once. The sequencing used peripheral blood, collected on day 0 of AZD1222 vaccination. These receptor sequences come from an adult in good health.

The chain uses TRBV6-2 or TRBV6-3 and TRBJ2-2; D ambiguous. V lost 3 bases, J lost 6 bases, and 14 bases lay in between. Germline CDR1 MNHEY, CDR2 SVGEGT. The CDR3 loop spans 15 amino acids. The CDR3 loop is CASSYSSRKAGELFF. In nucleotides, the CDR3 is TGTGCCAGCAGTTATAGTTCAAGAAAGGCCGGGGAGCTGTTTTTT.

The chain couples TRBV28 to TRBJ2-3; 8 bases agree with TRBD2. The CDR3 is 16 residues long. Germline assignment: CDR1 MDHEN and CDR2 SYDVKM. J gave up 5 bases and V 2 bases, and 9 bases lay outside the gene matches. CDR3 region: CASSLGSGKAGDTQYF. As DNA, the CDR3 is TGTGCCAGCAGTTTAGGTAGCGGGAAGGCGGGAGATACGCAGTATTTT.

In its sample, this clone was seen once. J is TRBJ2-7 and V is TRBV11-3; 11 bases fit TRBD1. The CDR3 sequence is 17 residues long. Germline CDR1 reads SGHNT; CDR2 reads YENEEA. The V gene end was trimmed by 2 bases and the J gene end by 7 bases; junction bases not matched to a gene: 13. CDR3 in amino acids: CASSLLGTRDRGTEQYF. The CDR3 DNA follows: TGTGCCAGCAGCTTACTAGGGACCCGGGACAGGGGGACTGAGCAGTACTTC.

The V and J genes are TRBV19 and TRBJ1-2, with TRBD1 matching over 8 bases. Germline lookup yields CDR1 LNHDA and CDR2 SQIVND (reference sequence). Losses at the gene ends were 8 bases for V and 6 bases for J; bases not matched to a gene: 17. The CDR3 covers 16 residues. This CDR3 is CASGPRGQGKIDGYTF. The CDR3 bases are TGTGCCAGTGGGCCGAGAGGACAGGGTAAAATCGATGGCTACACCTTC.

J is TRBJ1-3 and V is TRBV7-9; possibly TRBD1 for D (5 bases). Germline CDR1 is SEHNR and CDR2 is FQNEAQ (reference sequence). V was shortened by 2 bases and J by 3 bases, with 17 bases between the two germline ends. The CDR3 extends over 17 amino acids. CDR3 in DNA: TGTGCCAGCAGCTTAATTCCGGGGGAACTTTTTGGAAACACCATATATTTT. It specifies CASSLIPGELFGNTIYF. Filled out from reference TRBV7-9 and TRBJ1-3, the complete variable domain reads DTGVSQNPRHKITKRGQNVTFRCDPISEHNRLYWYRQTLGQGPEFLTYFQNEAQLEKSRLLSDRFSAERPKGSFSTLEIQRTEQGDSAMYLCASSLIPGELFGNTIYFGEGSWLTVV.

The gene calls are TRBV9 and TRBJ1-2, with 10 bases that match TRBD1. This CDR3 is 13 amino acids long. CDR1 SGDLS and CDR2 YYNGEE come from the germline V gene. With V trimmed by 2 bases and J by 6 bases, 1 base remained unmatched. CDR3 protein: CASSVGTGDGYTF. The CDR3 nucleotides are TGTGCCAGCAGCGTCGGGACAGGGGATGGCTACACCTTC.

This clone was seen once. The genes are TRBV28 and TRBJ2-7; TRBD2 matches 8 bases. The V and J ends lost 7 bases and 3 bases, in that order; junction bases with no gene match: 8. The CDR3 is 14 amino acids. Germline V gene lookup returns CDR1 MDHEN and CDR2 SYDVKM. The CDR3 DNA sequence: TGTGCCAGCAACTCGCGTCGGGAGGGCTACGAGCAGTACTTC. Its translation is CASNSRREGYEQYF. Complete variable domain (other parts from reference TRBV28 and TRBJ2-7): DVKVTQSSRYLVKRTGEKVFLECVQDMDHENMFWYRQDPGLGLRLIYFSYDVKMKEKGDIPEGYSVSREKKERFSLILESASTNQTSMYLCASNSRREGYEQYFGPGTRLTVT.

V gene TRBV24-1 combines with J gene TRBJ2-1; 7 bases match TRBD2. The J segment lost 4 bases and the V segment lost 9 bases, leaving 8 bases of the junction unmatched. The CDR3 has 14 amino acids. From germline, CDR1 is KGHDR and CDR2 SFDVKD. CDR3 nucleotide sequence: TGTGCCACCGGGTTGGGGGGAGGGTACAATGAGCAGTTCTTC. The encoded protein is CATGLGGGYNEQFF.

The chain joins TRBV7-9 to TRBJ1-6; 7 nucleotides align to TRBD1. The junction had 15 bases not matched to a gene; V was cut back by 4 bases and J by 6 bases. In germline, CDR1 is SEHNR, CDR2 FQNEAQ (reference sequence). This CDR3 has 18 amino acids. The CDR3 sequence is CASSYRIEGAVGNSPLHF. DNA for the CDR3: TGTGCCAGCAGCTACCGGATCGAGGGGGCGGTTGGTAATTCACCCCTCCACTTT.

The rearrangement links TRBV29-1 to TRBJ1-1; D is undetermined. V was shortened by 3 bases and J by 0 bases, with 11 bases between the two germline ends. The CDR3 runs 14 residues. Germline V lookup: CDR1 SQVTM, CDR2 ANQGSEA. The chain's CDR3 is CSVEGHNLNTEAFF. CDR3 nucleotides: TGCAGCGTTGAGGGTCACAACTTGAACACTGAAGCTTTCTTT.

The rearrangement joins TRBV12-5 to TRBJ1-2; 8 bases line up with TRBD1. The germline CDR1 and CDR2 sequences are LGHNT and FRNRAP. The CDR3 length is 12 residues. Germline trimming cut 6 bases from V and 6 bases from J; bases unmatched to any gene: 3. Here the CDR3 reads CASGPGGHGYTF. CDR3 nucleotides: TGTGCTAGTGGACCAGGGGGCCATGGCTACACCTTC.

The chain joins TRBV12-5 to TRBJ2-5; D not certain. The CDR3 spans 14 residues. The germline V gene encodes CDR1 LGHNT and CDR2 FRNRAP. The V and J ends lost 6 bases and 5 bases respectively, with 16 bases between them. CDR3 DNA sequence: TGTGCTAGTGGGGCATGGGGTGGTCGGGAGACCCAGTACTTC. It encodes CASGAWGGRETQYF.

The chain joins TRBV13 to TRBJ2-2; the match to TRBD2 covers 11 bases. The V and J ends lost 5 bases and 9 bases, in that order; junction bases with no gene match: 11. The CDR3 loop spans 16 amino acids. Germline V gene lookup returns CDR1 PRHDT and CDR2 FYEKMQ (reference sequence). CDR3 region: CASSRRGLAEARELFF. DNA for the CDR3: TGTGCCAGCAGCCGACGGGGACTAGCGGAGGCCAGGGAGCTGTTTTTT. The full variable domain, completed using reference TRBV13 and TRBJ2-2, is AAGVIQSPRHLIKEKRETATLKCYPIPRHDTVYWYQQGPGQDPQFLISFYEKMQSDKGSIPDRFSAQQFSDYHSELNMSSLELGDSALYFCASSRRGLAEARELFFGEGSRLTVL.

V and J are TRBV24-1 and TRBJ2-1; 7 nucleotides match TRBD1. From germline, CDR1 is KGHDR and CDR2 SFDVKD. This CDR3 spans 15 amino acids. Losses at the gene ends were 5 bases for V and 2 bases for J; bases not matched to a gene: 5. This CDR3 is CATSASTGTYNEQFF. The CDR3 coding sequence is TGTGCCACCAGTGCATCGACAGGGACCTACAATGAGCAGTTCTTC.

This chain uses TRBV11-3 with TRBJ2-7, with unresolved D. CDR3 length equals 12 residues. The V end was cut by 5 bases, the J end by 0 bases, with 5 bases between. Germline-derived CDR1 and CDR2 are SGHNT and YENEEA. CDR3 loop: CASSRSSYEQYF. DNA of the CDR3: TGTGCCAGCAGCCGTAGCTCCTACGAGCAGTACTTC.